This T cell receptor (beta chain) appears in the sequencing data of a study of cytomegalovirus exposure and HLA in healthy donors. The study ran its PCR with 60 Vbeta and 13 Jbeta primers. Measured with immunoSEQ multiplex PCR; TCRdb has only the in-frame clones, and not every one. This sample has 200,000 or so clones, with roughly 80% found just once. The V gene's germline CDR1 is SGDLS and CDR2 YYNGEE. CDR3 length: 14 residues. Losses at the gene ends were 6 bases for V and 7 bases for J; bases not matched to a gene: 8. These donors counted as nominally healthy when sampled, but unrecorded immune exposures were likely.

This rearrangement joins TRBV9 to TRBJ1-4; 8 nucleotides line up with TRBD1. This clonotype was sampled from a boy younger than 18 in good health and CMV-seronegative. The sample consisted of PBMCs. CDR3 coding DNA: TGTGCCAGCACCTCCGGGACAGGCGGTGAAAAACTGTTTTTT. Its protein is CASTSGTGGEKLFF.